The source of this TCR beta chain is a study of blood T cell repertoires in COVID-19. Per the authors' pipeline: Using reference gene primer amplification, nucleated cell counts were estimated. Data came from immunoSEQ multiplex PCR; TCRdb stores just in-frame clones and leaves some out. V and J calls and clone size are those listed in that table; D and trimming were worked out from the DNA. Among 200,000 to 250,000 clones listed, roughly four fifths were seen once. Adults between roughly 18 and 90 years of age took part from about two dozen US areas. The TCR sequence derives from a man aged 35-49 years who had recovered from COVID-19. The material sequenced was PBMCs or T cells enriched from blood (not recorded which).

CDR3 bases: TGTGCCAGCAGTCTCCGGGGGATGAGTAATTCACCCCTCCACTTT. The encoded protein is CASSLRGMSNSPLHF. The chain combines TRBV28 with TRBJ1-6, with D possibly being TRBD1 (5 bases). The ends were cut back, 5 bases at V and 6 bases at J, with 14 bases in the middle. The CDR3 has 15 residues. CDR1 is MDHEN, CDR2 SYDVKM, per germline.